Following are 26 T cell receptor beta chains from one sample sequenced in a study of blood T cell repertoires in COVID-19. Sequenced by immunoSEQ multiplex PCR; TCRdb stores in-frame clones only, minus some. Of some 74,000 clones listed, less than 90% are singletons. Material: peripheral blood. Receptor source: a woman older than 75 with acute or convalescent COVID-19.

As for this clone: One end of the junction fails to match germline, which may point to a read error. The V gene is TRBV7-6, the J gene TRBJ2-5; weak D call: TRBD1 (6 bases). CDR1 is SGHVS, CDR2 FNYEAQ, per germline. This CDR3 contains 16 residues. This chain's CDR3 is CASSPSPRQAQGTQYF. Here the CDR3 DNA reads TGTGCCAGCAGCCCCTCCCCGCGACAGGCTCAAGGGACCCAGTACTTC.

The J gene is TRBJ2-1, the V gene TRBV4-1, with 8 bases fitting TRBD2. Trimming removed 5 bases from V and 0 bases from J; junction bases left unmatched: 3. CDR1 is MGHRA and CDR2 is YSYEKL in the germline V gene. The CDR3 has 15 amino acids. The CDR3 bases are TGCGCCAGCAGCGTTAGCGGGATCTCCTACAATGAGCAGTTCTTC. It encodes CASSVSGISYNEQFF.

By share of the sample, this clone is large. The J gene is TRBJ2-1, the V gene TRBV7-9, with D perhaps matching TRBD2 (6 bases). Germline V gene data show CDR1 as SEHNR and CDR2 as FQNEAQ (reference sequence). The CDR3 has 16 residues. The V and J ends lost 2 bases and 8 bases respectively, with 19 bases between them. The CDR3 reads CASSLIGSGGSDEQFF. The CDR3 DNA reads TGTGCCAGCAGCTTAATCGGTAGCGGAGGTTCCGATGAGCAGTTCTTC.

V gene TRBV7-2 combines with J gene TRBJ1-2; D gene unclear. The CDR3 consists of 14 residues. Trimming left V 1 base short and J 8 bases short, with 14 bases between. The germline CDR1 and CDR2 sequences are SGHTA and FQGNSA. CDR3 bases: TGTGCCAGCAGCTTAGTTCTGGTGATGAGGGGCTACACCTTC. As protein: CASSLVLVMRGYTF.

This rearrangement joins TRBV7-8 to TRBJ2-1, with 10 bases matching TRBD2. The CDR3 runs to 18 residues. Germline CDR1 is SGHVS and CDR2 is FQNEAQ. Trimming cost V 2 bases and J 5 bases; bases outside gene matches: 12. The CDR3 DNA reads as TGTGCCAGCAGCTTATATCGAGGAAGCGGGAGGGCCAACAATGAGCAGTTCTTC. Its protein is CASSLYRGSGRANNEQFF.

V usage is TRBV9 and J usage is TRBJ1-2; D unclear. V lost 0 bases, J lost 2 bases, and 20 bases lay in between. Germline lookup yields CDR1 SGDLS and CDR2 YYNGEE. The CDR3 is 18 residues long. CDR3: CASSVDTENQYRNYGYTF. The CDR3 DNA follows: TGTGCCAGCAGCGTAGATACAGAAAACCAATATAGGAACTATGGCTACACCTTC. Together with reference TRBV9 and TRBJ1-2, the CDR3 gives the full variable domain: DSGVTQTPKHLITATGQRVTLRCSPRSGDLSVYWYQQSLDQGLQFLIQYYNGEERAKGNILERFSAQQFPDLHSELNLSSLELGDSALYFCASSVDTENQYRNYGYTFGSGTRLTVV.

CDR3 in amino acids: CARASGGPTNEKLFF. CDR3 coding DNA: TGTGCCAGAGCTAGCGGGGGACCAACTAATGAAAAACTGTTTTTT. The chain couples TRBV5-3 to TRBJ1-4; D is perhaps TRBD1 (5 bases). TRBV5-3 belongs to the ORF category, with a function that is uncertain. With 7 bases removed from V and 0 bases from J, the gap between germline ends came to 13 bases. The CDR3 extends over 15 amino acids.

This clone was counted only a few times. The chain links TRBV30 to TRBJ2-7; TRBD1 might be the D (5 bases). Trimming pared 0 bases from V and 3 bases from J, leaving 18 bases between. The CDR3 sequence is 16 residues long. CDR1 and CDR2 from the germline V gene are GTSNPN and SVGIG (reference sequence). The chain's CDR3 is CAWSVGVRVLYYEQYF. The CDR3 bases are TGTGCCTGGAGTGTAGGGGTTCGGGTGCTATACTACGAGCAGTACTTC.

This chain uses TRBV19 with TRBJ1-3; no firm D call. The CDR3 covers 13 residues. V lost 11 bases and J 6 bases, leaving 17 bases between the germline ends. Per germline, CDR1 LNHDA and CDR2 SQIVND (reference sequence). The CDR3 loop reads CAVRGQSENTIYF. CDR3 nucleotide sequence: TGTGCCGTACGAGGGCAAAGTGAAAACACCATATATTTT.

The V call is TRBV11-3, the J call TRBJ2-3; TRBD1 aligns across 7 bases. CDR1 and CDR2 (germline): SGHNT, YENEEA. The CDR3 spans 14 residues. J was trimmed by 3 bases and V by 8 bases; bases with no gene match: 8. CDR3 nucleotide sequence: TGTGCCAGCTCAAGGACAGGTCGAACAGATACGCAGTATTTT. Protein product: CASSRTGRTDTQYF.

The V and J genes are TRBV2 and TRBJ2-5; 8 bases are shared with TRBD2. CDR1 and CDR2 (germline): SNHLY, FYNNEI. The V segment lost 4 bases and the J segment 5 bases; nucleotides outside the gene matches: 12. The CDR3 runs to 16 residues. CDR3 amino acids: CASSGRRAGAAETQYF. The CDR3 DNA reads TGTGCCAGCAGTGGGAGAAGAGCGGGAGCCGCGGAGACCCAGTACTTC. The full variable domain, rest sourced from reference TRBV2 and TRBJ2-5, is EPEVTQTPSHQVTQMGQEVILRCVPISNHLYFYWYRQILGQKVEFLVSFYNNEISEKSEIFDDQFSVERPDGSNFTLKIRSTKLEDSAMYFCASSGRRAGAAETQYFGPGTRLLVL.

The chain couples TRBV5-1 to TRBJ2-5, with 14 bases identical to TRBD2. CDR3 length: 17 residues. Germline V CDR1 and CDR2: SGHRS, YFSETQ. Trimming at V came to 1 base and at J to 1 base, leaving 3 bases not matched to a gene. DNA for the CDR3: TGCGCCAGCAGCTTGACGGGACTAGCGGGGGCCCAAGAGACCCAGTACTTC. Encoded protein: CASSLTGLAGAQETQYF. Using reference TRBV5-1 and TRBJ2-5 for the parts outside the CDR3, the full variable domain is KAGVTQTPRYLIKTRGQQVTLSCSPISGHRSVSWYQQTPGQGLQFLFEYFSETQRNKGNFPGRFSGRQFSNSRSEMNVSTLELGDSALYLCASSLTGLAGAQETQYFGPGTRLLVL.

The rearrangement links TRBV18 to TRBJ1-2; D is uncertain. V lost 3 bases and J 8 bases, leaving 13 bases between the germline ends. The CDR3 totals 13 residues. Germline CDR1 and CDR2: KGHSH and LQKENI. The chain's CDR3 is CASSPGIFYGYTF. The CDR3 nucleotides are TGTGCCAGCTCACCCGGGATATTCTACGGCTACACCTTC.

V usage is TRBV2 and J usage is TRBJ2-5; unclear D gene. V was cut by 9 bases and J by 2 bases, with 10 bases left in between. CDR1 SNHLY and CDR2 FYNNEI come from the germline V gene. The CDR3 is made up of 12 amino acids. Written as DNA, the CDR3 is TGTGCCAGTCTATATACTCAAGAGACCCAGTACTTC. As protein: CASLYTQETQYF.

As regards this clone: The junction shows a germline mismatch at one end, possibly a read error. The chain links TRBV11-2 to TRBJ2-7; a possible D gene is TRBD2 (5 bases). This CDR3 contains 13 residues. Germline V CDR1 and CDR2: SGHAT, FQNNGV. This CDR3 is CASSLERTATPDF. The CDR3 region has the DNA TGTGCCAGCAGCTTAGAGCGGACTGCTACCCCAGACTTC.

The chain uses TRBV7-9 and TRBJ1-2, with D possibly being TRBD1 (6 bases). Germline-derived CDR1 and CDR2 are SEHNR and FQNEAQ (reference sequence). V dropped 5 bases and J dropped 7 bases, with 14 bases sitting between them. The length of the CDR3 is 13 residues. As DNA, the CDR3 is TGTGCCAGCAGCAAGGACAGTTCTGGTGGCTACACCTTC. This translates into CASSKDSSGGYTF.

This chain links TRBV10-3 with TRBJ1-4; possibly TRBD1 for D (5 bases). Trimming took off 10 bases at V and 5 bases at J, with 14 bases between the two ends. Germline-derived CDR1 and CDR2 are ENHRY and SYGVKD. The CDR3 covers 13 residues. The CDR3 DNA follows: TGTGCCAGCAGGGCAGGGCTAAATGAAAAACTGTTTTTT. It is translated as CASRAGLNEKLFF.

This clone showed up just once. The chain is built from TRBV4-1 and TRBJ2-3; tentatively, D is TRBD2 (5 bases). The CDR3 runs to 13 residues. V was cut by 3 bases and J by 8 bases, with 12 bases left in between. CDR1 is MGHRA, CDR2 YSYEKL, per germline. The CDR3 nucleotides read TGCGCCAGCAGCCAGGTGAGAGGGCCTACGCAGTATTTT. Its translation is CASSQVRGPTQYF.

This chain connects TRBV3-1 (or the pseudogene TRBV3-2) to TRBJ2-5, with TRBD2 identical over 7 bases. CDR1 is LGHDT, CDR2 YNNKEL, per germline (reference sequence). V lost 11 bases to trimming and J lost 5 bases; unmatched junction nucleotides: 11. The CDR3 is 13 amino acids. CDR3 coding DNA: TGTGCCGGTAGCGGGCCACTAATGGAGACCCAGTACTTC. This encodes CAGSGPLMETQYF.

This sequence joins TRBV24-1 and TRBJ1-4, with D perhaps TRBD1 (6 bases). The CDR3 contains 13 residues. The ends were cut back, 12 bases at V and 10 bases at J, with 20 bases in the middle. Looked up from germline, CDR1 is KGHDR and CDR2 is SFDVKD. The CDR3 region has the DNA TGTGCCGTGAGGGACAAGGAATCCGCAAAACTGTTTTTT. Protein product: CAVRDKESAKLFF.

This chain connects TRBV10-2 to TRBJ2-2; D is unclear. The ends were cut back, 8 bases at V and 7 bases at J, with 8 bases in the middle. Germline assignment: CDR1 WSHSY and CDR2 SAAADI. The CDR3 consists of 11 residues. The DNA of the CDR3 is TGCGCCAGCCGGGTCGACGGGGAGCTGTTTTTT. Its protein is CASRVDGELFF.

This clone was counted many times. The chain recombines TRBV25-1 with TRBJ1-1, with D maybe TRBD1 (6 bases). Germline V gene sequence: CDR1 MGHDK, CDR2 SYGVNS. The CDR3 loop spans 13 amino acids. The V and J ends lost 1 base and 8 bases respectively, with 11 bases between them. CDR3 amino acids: CASSEWGTPEAFF. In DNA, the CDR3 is TGTGCCAGCAGTGAATGGGGGACACCCGAAGCTTTCTTT.

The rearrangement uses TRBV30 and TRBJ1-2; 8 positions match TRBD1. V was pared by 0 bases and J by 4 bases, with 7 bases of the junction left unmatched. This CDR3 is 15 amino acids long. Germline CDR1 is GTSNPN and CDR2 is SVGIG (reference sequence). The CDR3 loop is CAWSVGAGGGYGYTF. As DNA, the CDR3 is TGTGCCTGGAGTGTCGGGGCAGGGGGCGGCTATGGCTACACCTTC.

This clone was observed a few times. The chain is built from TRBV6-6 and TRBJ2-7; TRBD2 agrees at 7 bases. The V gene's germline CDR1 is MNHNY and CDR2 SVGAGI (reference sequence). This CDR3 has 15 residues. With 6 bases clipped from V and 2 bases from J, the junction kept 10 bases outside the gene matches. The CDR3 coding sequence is TGTGCCAGCAGGTCGTCGGGAGGAATTACCTACGAGCAGTACTTC. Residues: CASRSSGGITYEQYF.

CDR3 residues: CSAGSPGGPYEQYF. CDR3 nucleotide sequence: TGCAGCGCCGGCTCTCCAGGGGGCCCCTACGAGCAGTACTTC. This rearrangement joins TRBV29-1 to TRBJ2-7, with 8 nucleotides matching TRBD1. This CDR3 comprises 14 residues. Per germline, CDR1 SQVTM and CDR2 ANQGSEA. J lost 2 bases, V lost 7 bases, and 10 bases had no gene match.

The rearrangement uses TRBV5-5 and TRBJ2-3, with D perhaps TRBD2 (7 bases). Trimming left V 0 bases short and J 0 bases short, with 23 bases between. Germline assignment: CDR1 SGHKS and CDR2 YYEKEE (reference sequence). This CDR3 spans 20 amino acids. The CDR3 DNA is TGTGCCAGCAGCTTGGATCCGGGGGGCTGGTTGAGTATTAGCACAGATACGCAGTATTTT. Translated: CASSLDPGGWLSISTDTQYF. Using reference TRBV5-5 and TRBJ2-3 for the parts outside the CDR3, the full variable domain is DAGVTQSPTHLIKTRGQQVTLRCSPISGHKSVSWYQQVLGQGPQFIFQYYEKEERGRGNFPDRFSARQFPNYSSELNVNALLLGDSALYLCASSLDPGGWLSISTDTQYFGPGTRLTVL.